The 25 T cell receptor beta chains listed next were all sequenced from one sample in a study of shared clonotypes between healthy human individuals. TCRdb keeps only in-frame clones here, not all; method: immunoSEQ multiplex PCR. This table holds 2,500,000 or so clones, about 92% found once. Material for sequencing was naive CD4+ T cells sorted from blood. Subset described: CD45RA+ positively selected. The receptor source for this set is a man aged 18 to 29 in good health.

This clone was observed a single time. V is TRBV10-3 and J is TRBJ2-3, with TRBD2 matching 8 bases. V lost 11 bases and J lost 3; bases outside the gene matches: 13. From germline, CDR1 is ENHRY and CDR2 SYGVKD. The CDR3 consists of 15 residues. The CDR3 sequence is CAPTPSGGRTDTQYF. Written as DNA, the CDR3 is TGTGCCCCAACCCCGAGCGGGGGAAGGACAGATACGCAGTATTTT.

The CDR3 DNA reads TGTGCCAGTAGTTCTCTCGGGGGAGGGAACACTGAAGCTTTCTTT. Translation gives CASSSLGGGNTEAFF. The chain carries TRBV19 and TRBJ1-1, with a tentative D call TRBD1 (5 bases). The CDR3 loop spans 15 amino acids. The germline V and J ends were trimmed by 5 bases and 1 base, with 14 bases remaining between them. The germline CDR1 and CDR2 sequences are LNHDA and SQIVND (reference sequence).

The chain carries TRBV19 and TRBJ1-4, with D perhaps matching TRBD1 (6 bases). The CDR3 runs 14 residues. V dropped 2 bases and J dropped 8 bases, with 12 bases sitting between them. Germline V gene data show CDR1 as LNHDA and CDR2 as SQIVND (reference sequence). CDR3 in amino acids: CASSIQGFGEKLFF. CDR3 coding DNA: TGTGCCAGTAGTATACAGGGGTTTGGCGAAAAACTGTTTTTT.

This rearrangement joins TRBV30 to TRBJ2-2; D gene uncertain. V was pared by 0 bases and J by 6 bases, with 8 bases between. Germline V gene lookup returns CDR1 GTSNPN and CDR2 SVGIG (reference sequence). The CDR3 sequence is 13 residues long. The CDR3 protein is CAWSVRKAGELFF. The DNA of the CDR3 is TGTGCCTGGAGTGTACGTAAGGCCGGGGAGCTGTTTTTT.

This clone was recorded a few times. The rearrangement uses TRBV6-6 and TRBJ1-2; D may be TRBD1 (5 bases). Germline loops: CDR1 MNHNY, CDR2 SVGAGI (reference sequence). This CDR3 has 15 amino acids. V was clipped by 4 bases and J by 4 bases, with 16 bases between them. The CDR3 bases are TGTGCCAGCAGTTCCAGGGTACTCAGCTCCTATGGCTACACCTTC. As protein: CASSSRVLSSYGYTF.

This chain joins TRBV6-5 and TRBJ2-3, with 8 bases that match TRBD1. Germline V gene sequence: CDR1 MNHEY, CDR2 SVGAGI. This CDR3 is 15 amino acids long. After removal of 10 bases from V and 6 bases from J, the junction contained 15 bases not matched to a gene. The CDR3 sequence: CAIARGRGLGDTQYF. For the CDR3, the DNA is TGTGCCATAGCCCGTGGCAGGGGGCTGGGGGATACGCAGTATTTT.

CDR3 region: CASSQVSRSSSEQYF. The CDR3 nucleotides read TGCGCCAGCAGCCAAGTTTCACGGTCCTCTAGCGAGCAGTACTTC. V is TRBV4-1 and J is TRBJ2-7; D unresolved. CDR1 is MGHRA and CDR2 is YSYEKL in the germline V gene. This CDR3 is 15 amino acids long. Deletions cut 1 base from V and 6 bases from J, with 16 bases between.

A few counts support this clone. V usage is TRBV9 and J usage is TRBJ1-1, with 9 bases lining up with TRBD1. Looked up from germline, CDR1 is SGDLS and CDR2 is YYNGEE. Unmatched junction bases numbered 6, after V lost 0 bases and J lost 3 bases. This CDR3 contains 16 residues. As DNA, the CDR3 is TGTGCCAGCAGCGTAGCCCCACAGGGGGCGGACACTGAAGCTTTCTTT. It codes for CASSVAPQGADTEAFF.

The V and J genes are TRBV11-3 and TRBJ2-2; D is perhaps TRBD1 (5 bases). The CDR3 spans 17 residues. Germline V CDR1 and CDR2: SGHNT, YENEEA. V was pared by 5 bases and J by 1 base, with 17 bases between. Here the CDR3 DNA reads TGTGCCAGCAGCCCCCCCACAGGCCTGGGGAACACCGGGGAGCTGTTTTTT. It yields the protein CASSPPTGLGNTGELFF.

CDR3 protein: CASSSLAVSSGNTIYF. The CDR3 bases are TGTGCCAGCAGCTCCCTCGCAGTAAGCTCTGGAAACACCATATATTTT. This chain connects TRBV5-4 to TRBJ1-3; D unresolved. Trimming removed 3 bases at V and 0 bases at J, with 13 bases between. This CDR3 has 16 amino acids. The germline CDR1 and CDR2 sequences are SGHNT and YYREEE (reference sequence).

The V and J genes are TRBV29-1 and TRBJ2-5; 9 bases fit TRBD1. The V segment lost 4 bases and the J segment 5 bases; nucleotides outside the gene matches: 11. CDR1 is SQVTM, CDR2 ANQGSEA, per germline. The CDR3 spans 15 residues. CDR3 sequence (DNA): TGCAGCGTTGGGACGCCGGGACAGGGTCCGGAGACCCAGTACTTC. As protein: CSVGTPGQGPETQYF.

The CDR3 nucleotides are TGTGCCTGGAGTTACAGGGGGTTACCTTTTAATGAAAAACTGTTTTTT. As protein: CAWSYRGLPFNEKLFF. The chain employs TRBV30 and TRBJ1-4; 8 bases are a match to TRBD1. Per the germline V gene, CDR1 is GTSNPN and CDR2 is SVGIG (reference sequence). Germline trimming cut 2 bases from V and 4 bases from J; bases unmatched to any gene: 9. This CDR3 has 16 amino acids.

The genes are TRBV9 and TRBJ1-5; D unresolved. The CDR3 covers 13 residues. The germline gives CDR1 SGDLS, CDR2 YYNGEE. Trimming removed 4 bases at V and 4 bases at J, with 9 bases between. The CDR3 coding sequence is TGTGCCAGCAGCCCCACGTGGAATCAGCCCCAGCATTTT. Its protein product is CASSPTWNQPQHF.

As regards this clone: The same CDR3 can be traced to other DNA sequences in this sample. The V call is TRBV9, the J call TRBJ2-1; perhaps D is TRBD1 or TRBD2 (5 bases each). The CDR3 is 16 residues long. V was cut by 0 bases and J by 0 bases, with 10 bases left in between. Germline CDR1 reads SGDLS; CDR2 reads YYNGEE. The CDR3 reads CASSVGGGLSYNEQFF. The CDR3 DNA is TGTGCCAGCAGCGTAGGTGGGGGTCTCTCCTACAATGAGCAGTTCTTC.

The chain combines TRBV7-2 with TRBJ1-5; 7 bases align to TRBD1. The CDR3 consists of 14 residues. Germline CDR1 reads SGHTA; CDR2 reads FQGNSA. V lost 5 bases and J lost 8; bases outside the gene matches: 9. The chain's CDR3 is CASSPGGQAEPQHF. The CDR3 region has the DNA TGTGCCAGCAGCCCAGGAGGACAGGCGGAGCCCCAGCATTTT.

This chain links TRBV7-9 with TRBJ2-3; D is possibly TRBD2 (5 bases). The CDR3 has 15 residues. Germline V gives CDR1 SEHNR, CDR2 FQNEAQ (reference sequence). V lost 4 bases and J lost 3, with 14 bases in between. The CDR3 here is CASSYGGLLTDTQYF. The CDR3 nucleotides read TGTGCCAGCAGCTATGGAGGCCTATTGACAGATACGCAGTATTTT. Looking up the rest from reference TRBV7-9 and TRBJ2-3 gives the full variable domain: DTGVSQNPRHKITKRGQNVTFRCDPISEHNRLYWYRQTLGQGPEFLTYFQNEAQLEKSRLLSDRFSAERPKGSFSTLEIQRTEQGDSAMYLCASSYGGLLTDTQYFGPGTRLTVL.

The chain recombines TRBV10-3 with TRBJ1-5; D uncertain. Trimming cost V 11 bases and J 4 bases, with 15 bases left between them. This CDR3 is built from 13 residues. Germline CDR1 ENHRY, CDR2 SYGVKD. CDR3 in amino acids: CASQTDPNQPQHF. CDR3 nucleotides: TGTGCCTCGCAGACGGATCCAAATCAGCCCCAGCATTTT.

The chain links TRBV5-5 to TRBJ1-1; no definite D call. The CDR3 contains 14 residues. Germline V gene lookup returns CDR1 SGHKS and CDR2 YYEKEE (reference sequence). V dropped 0 bases and J dropped 8 bases, with 14 bases sitting between them. For the CDR3, the DNA is TGTGCCAGCAGCTTGGTATCAGGACGGCGGGAAGCTTTCTTT. Protein sequence: CASSLVSGRREAFF.

V gene TRBV11-2 combines with J gene TRBJ2-3; D remains ambiguous. CDR3 length: 13 residues. The V end was cut by 3 bases, the J end by 6 bases, with 10 bases between. In germline, CDR1 is SGHAT, CDR2 FQNNGV. CDR3 bases: TGTGCCAGCAGCTTCAGTAAAGGGGATACGCAGTATTTT. This translates into CASSFSKGDTQYF.

The gene calls are TRBV9 and TRBJ2-3, with a tentative D call TRBD2 (6 bases). Trimming removed 0 bases at V and 2 bases at J, with 13 bases between. The CDR3 is 16 residues long. The germline gives CDR1 SGDLS, CDR2 YYNGEE. This chain's CDR3 is CASSVVGGGTTDTQYF. The CDR3 bases are TGTGCCAGCAGCGTAGTAGGTGGGGGGACCACAGATACGCAGTATTTT.

This clone appeared once. The rearrangement joins TRBV18 to TRBJ2-7; D not resolved. The ends were cut back, 3 bases at V and 3 bases at J, with 12 bases in the middle. The CDR3 runs 14 residues. CDR1 and CDR2 (germline): KGHSH, LQKENI. CDR3 bases: TGTGCCAGCTCACCCCCTTCGATCTTCTACGAGCAGTACTTC. Its translation is CASSPPSIFYEQYF.

This chain links TRBV6-5 with TRBJ2-5; 9 bases are shared with TRBD1. Germline V gene sequence: CDR1 MNHEY, CDR2 SVGAGI. With 0 bases clipped from V and 7 bases from J, the junction kept 9 bases outside the gene matches. CDR3 size: 16 residues. The CDR3 loop is CASSYSRTGASRTQYF. The CDR3, as DNA: TGTGCCAGCAGTTACTCCCGGACAGGGGCAAGTCGGACCCAGTACTTC.

The rearrangement links TRBV5-4 to TRBJ2-7; the D is unclear. V dropped 3 bases and J dropped 2 bases, with 12 bases sitting between them. CDR3 length: 14 amino acids. Germline values: CDR1 SGHNT, CDR2 YYREEE (reference sequence). The CDR3 bases are TGTGCCAGCAGCTGGCAGACTGAGACCTACGAGCAGTACTTC. Encoded protein: CASSWQTETYEQYF. The full variable domain, completed using reference TRBV5-4 and TRBJ2-7, is ETGVTQSPTHLIKTRGQQVTLRCSSQSGHNTVSWYQQALGQGPQFIFQYYREEENGRGNFPPRFSGLQFPNYSSELNVNALELDDSALYLCASSWQTETYEQYFGPGTRLTVT.

This rearrangement joins TRBV7-2 to TRBJ1-4; D unresolved. The CDR3 runs 13 residues. Trimming removed 4 bases from V and 3 bases from J, with 6 bases in between. Germline-derived CDR1 and CDR2 are SGHTA and FQGNSA. The CDR3 sequence is CASSSDANEKLFF. The CDR3, as DNA: TGTGCCAGCAGCTCAGACGCTAATGAAAAACTGTTTTTT.

The chain carries TRBV14 and TRBJ1-4; maybe TRBD1 (6 bases). The CDR3 consists of 14 residues. CDR1 is SGHDN, CDR2 FVKESK, per germline. V was shortened by 1 base and J by 5 bases, with 8 bases between the two germline ends. CDR3 sequence reads: CASSQGQGNEKLFF. CDR3 nucleotide sequence: TGTGCCAGCAGCCAAGGGCAGGGGAATGAAAAACTGTTTTTT.